Below, one TCR beta chain is given with its context. This entry belongs to a study of blood T cell repertoires in COVID-19. Looking at the study overall: Sources were T cells, B-cell-depleted T cells, or PBMCs; the material itself was cDNA or gDNA.

CDR1 and CDR2 (germline): MDHEN, SYDVKM. The CDR3 is 14 amino acids. Trimming cost V 8 bases and J 2 bases, with 16 bases left between them. TCRdb's copy holds only in-frame clones and misses some; the assay was immunoSEQ multiplex PCR. The sample has 77,000 or so clones, about four fifths seen once; the top ten hold 28%. V and J are TRBV28 and TRBJ2-7, with D possibly matching TRBD1 (7 bases). Source material: peripheral blood. The receptor was isolated from a woman at least 80 years old with active or convalescent COVID-19. Written as DNA, the CDR3 is TGTGCCAGCCGTTATCGCGGGACAGCCTACGAGCAGTACTTC. Amino acid sequence: CASRYRGTAYEQYF.